Here is one TCR beta chain with its context. Produced via immunoSEQ multiplex PCR; TCRdb's table is partial and in-frame only. The table lists 70,000 to 75,000 clones, around 84% of them singletons, with less than 5.5% in the top ten. Unmatched junction bases numbered 9, after V lost 0 bases and J lost 4 bases. The CDR3 runs to 17 residues. Germline CDR1 is MGHRA and CDR2 is YSYEKL. The sample comes from a study of PD-L1 blockade in urothelial cancer. At the level of the study: Men with urothelial cancer arising in the bladder made up about 90% of the roughly 30 patients. When blood samples were assessed, the median T cell count was 141,255. Patients arrived having already received 0 to 3 prior chemotherapy regimens.

The rearrangement links TRBV4-1 to TRBJ2-4, with 7 bases aligning to TRBD2. The specimen was PBMCs, collected around atezolizumab (anti-PD-L1) treatment. This receptor was taken from a man between 70 and 80 years old with urothelial cancer. The CDR3 bases are TGCGCCAGCAGCCAAGATTGGGGGAGCGGGGCAAAAAACATTCAGTACTTC. This gives the protein CASSQDWGSGAKNIQYF.